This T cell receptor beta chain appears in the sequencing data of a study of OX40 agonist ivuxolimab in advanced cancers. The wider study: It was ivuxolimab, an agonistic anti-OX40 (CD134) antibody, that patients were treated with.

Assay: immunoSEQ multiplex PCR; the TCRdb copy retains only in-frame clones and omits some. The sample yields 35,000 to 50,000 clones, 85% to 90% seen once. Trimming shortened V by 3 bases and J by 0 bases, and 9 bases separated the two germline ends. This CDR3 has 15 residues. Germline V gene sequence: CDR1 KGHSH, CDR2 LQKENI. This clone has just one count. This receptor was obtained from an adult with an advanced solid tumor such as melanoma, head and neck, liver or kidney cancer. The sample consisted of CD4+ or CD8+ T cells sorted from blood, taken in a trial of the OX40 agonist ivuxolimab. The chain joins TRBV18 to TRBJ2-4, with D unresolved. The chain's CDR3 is CASSPQAKAKNIQYF. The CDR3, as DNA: TGTGCCAGCTCACCTCAGGCAAAAGCCAAAAACATTCAGTACTTC.